This T cell receptor beta chain emerged from a study of control samples from healthy donors and cancer patients. This CDR3 has 16 amino acids. The germline gives CDR1 SNHLY, CDR2 FYNNEI. V gave up 5 bases and J gave up 8 bases; unmatched junction bases: 16. Using immunoSEQ multiplex PCR, the repertoire was profiled, and TCRdb retains in-frame clones only, with some absent. This table holds roughly 400,000 clones, over 75% found once. The sequencing input was PBMCs. The clonotype was recovered from a man in his forties or fifties with head and neck cancer. The chain recombines TRBV2 with TRBJ2-3, with 7 bases fitting TRBD1. CDR3 residues: CASSRGQGEFAGTQYF. DNA for the CDR3: TGTGCCAGCAGTAGGGGGCAGGGGGAGTTCGCGGGTACGCAGTATTTT.